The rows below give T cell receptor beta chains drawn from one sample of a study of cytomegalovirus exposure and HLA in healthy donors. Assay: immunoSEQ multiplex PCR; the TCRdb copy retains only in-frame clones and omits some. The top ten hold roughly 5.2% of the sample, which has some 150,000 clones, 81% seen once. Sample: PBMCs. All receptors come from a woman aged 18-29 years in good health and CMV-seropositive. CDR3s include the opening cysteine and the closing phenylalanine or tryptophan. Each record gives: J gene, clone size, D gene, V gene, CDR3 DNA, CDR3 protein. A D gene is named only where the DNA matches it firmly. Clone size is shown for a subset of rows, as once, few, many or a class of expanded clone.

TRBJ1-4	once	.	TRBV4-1	TGCGCCAGCAGCCAAGACGGCCCGGGAAAACTGTTTTTT	CASSQDGPGKLFF
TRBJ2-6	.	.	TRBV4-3	TGCGCCAGCACCTGGGGCCTAACTGGGGCCAACGGCCTGACTTTC	CASTWGLTGANGLTF
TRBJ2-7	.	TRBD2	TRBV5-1	TGCGCCAGCGGCGGGGGGGGTCCCTCCTACGAGCAGTACTTC	CASGGGGPSYEQYF
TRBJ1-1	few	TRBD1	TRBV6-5	TGTGCCAGCGCCACAGGGGGCAGGAGCACTGAAGCTTTCTTT	CASATGGRSTEAFF
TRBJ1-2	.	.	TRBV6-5	TGTGCCAGCAGGGGCCGGGACTCCTACTATGGCTACACCTTC	CASRGRDSYYGYTF
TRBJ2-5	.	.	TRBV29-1	TGCAGCGTTGAGAGGCGGGACCCCCTCGAGACCCAGTACTTC	CSVERRDPLETQYF
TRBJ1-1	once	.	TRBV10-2	TGCGCCAACTCCGTTGGGGAGGACACTGAAGCTTTCTTT	CANSVGEDTEAFF
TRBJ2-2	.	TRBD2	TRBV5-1	TGCGCCAGCAGCGTAATTACAGCGGGGGGCACCGGGGAGCTGTTTTTT	CASSVITAGGTGELFF
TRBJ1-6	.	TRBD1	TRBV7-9	TGTGCCAGCAGCAAAGACAGGGTGGCCTATAATTCACCCCTCCACTTT	CASSKDRVAYNSPLHF
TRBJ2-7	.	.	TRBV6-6	TGTGCCAGCAGTTACTCGATCGGCTACGAGCAGTACTTC	CASSYSIGYEQYF
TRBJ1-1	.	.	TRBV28	TGTGCCAGCAGTTTATCGCGGGTCACTGAAGCTTTCTTT	CASSLSRVTEAFF
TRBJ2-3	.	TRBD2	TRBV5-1	TGCGCCAGCAGCTCACGACTAGCGGGGGGCAGGGCAGATACGCAGTATTTT	CASSSRLAGGRADTQYF
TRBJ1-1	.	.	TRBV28	TGTGCCAGCAACCCTTCTAGGTATGAGAACACTGAAGCTTTCTTT	CASNPSRYENTEAFF
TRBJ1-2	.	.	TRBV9	TGTGCCAGCAGCCCATTAGGGGGGGTTGAAACCTATGGCTACACCTTC	CASSPLGGVETYGYTF
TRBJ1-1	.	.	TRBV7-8	TGTGCCAGCAGCGGCTGGGGGCGCGCGAACACTGAAGCTTTCTTT	CASSGWGRANTEAFF
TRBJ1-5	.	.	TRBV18	TGTGCCAGCTCACCACTTGAGGGACAGCCCCAGCATTTT	CASSPLEGQPQHF
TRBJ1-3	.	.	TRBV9	TGTGCCAGCAGCGTATCAGGCGGCGGAGGCGGAAACACCATATATTTT	CASSVSGGGGGNTIYF
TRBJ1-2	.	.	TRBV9	TGTGCCAGCAGCCCAGGGGCCTTCCTTTCCTATGGCTACACCTTC	CASSPGAFLSYGYTF
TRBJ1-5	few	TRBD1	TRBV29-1	TGCAGCATCCAAGGACAGGGCGATCAGCCCCAGCATTTT	CSIQGQGDQPQHF
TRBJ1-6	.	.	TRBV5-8	TGTGCCAGCGTACCCATTAGGGGAGGATCACCCCTCCACTTT	CASVPIRGGSPLHF
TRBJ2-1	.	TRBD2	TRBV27	TGTGCCAGCAGTCCACCGGGGGTGGGGCTAGCGGGGATCAAGGGTGGCAATGAGCAGTTCTTC	CASSPPGVGLAGIKGGNEQFF
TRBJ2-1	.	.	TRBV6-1	TGTGCCAGCAGTGGCGGTGAGCAGTTCTTC	CASSGGEQFF
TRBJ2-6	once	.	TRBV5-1	TGCGCCAGCAGCTTCAGCCCCCCAGGGCCCTCTGGGGCCAACGTCCTGACTTTC	CASSFSPPGPSGANVLTF
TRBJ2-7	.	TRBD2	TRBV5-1	TGCGCCAGCAGCTTGACTAGCGGGGGAGCCTACGAGCAGTACTTC	CASSLTSGGAYEQYF
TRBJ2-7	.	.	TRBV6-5	TGTGCCAGCAGGCACAGGGTCGGGGAGCAGTACTTC	CASRHRVGEQYF
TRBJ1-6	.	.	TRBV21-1	TGTGCCAGCAGCACCAGACAGGGGCCCTATAATTCACCCCTCCACTTT	CASSTRQGPYNSPLHF
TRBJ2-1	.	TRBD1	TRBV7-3	TGTGCCAGCAGCCAGAAACAGGGGGCGGGAAATGAGCAGTTCTTC	CASSQKQGAGNEQFF
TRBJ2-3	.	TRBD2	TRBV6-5	TGTGCCAGCAGCCGAACGACTAGCGGGGGAGCCACGCAGTATTTT	CASSRTTSGGATQYF
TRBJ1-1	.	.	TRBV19	TGTGCCAGTTTCCAGGGAAGTCGCACTGAAGCTTTCTTT	CASFQGSRTEAFF
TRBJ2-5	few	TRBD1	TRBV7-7	TGTGCCAGCAGCCCCGTGGGACAGCGAGAAGAGACCCAGTACTTC	CASSPVGQREETQYF
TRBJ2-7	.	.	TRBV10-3	TGTGCCTGGGGGGACGGCTACGAGCAGTACTTC	CAWGDGYEQYF
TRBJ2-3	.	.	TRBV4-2	TGTGCCAGCAGCCAAGAGGGGACTGGAGGCACAGATACGCAGTATTTT	CASSQEGTGGTDTQYF
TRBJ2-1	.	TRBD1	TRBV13	TGTGCCAGCAGCACGAGGGCGGACAGGGGGCCCCATGAGCAGTTCTTC	CASSTRADRGPHEQFF
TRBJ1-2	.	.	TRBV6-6	TGTGCCAGCAGTTACCGTATGGTGGCCCGAGGCTACACCTTC	CASSYRMVARGYTF
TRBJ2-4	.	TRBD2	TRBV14	TGTGCCAGCAGCCAAGAAGGTCCCAGCGGGGGGACCGTAATAGCCAAAAACATTCAGTACTTC	CASSQEGPSGGTVIAKNIQYF
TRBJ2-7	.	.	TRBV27	TGTGCCAGCACAAGCCCGGGAACCTACGAGCAGTACTTC	CASTSPGTYEQYF
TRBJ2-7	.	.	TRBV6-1	TGTGCCAGCACAAGGAGGGACTACGAGCAGTACTTC	CASTRRDYEQYF
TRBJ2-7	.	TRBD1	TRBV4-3	TGCGCCAGTGGACAGGGGGCCGAGCAGTACTTC	CASGQGAEQYF
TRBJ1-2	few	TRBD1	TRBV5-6	TGTGCCAGCAGCTTTTGGACAGGGTCGGATGGCTACACCTTC	CASSFWTGSDGYTF
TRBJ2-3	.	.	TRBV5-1	TGCGCCAGCAGCTTGGTAGCAGGCACAGATACGCAGTATTTT	CASSLVAGTDTQYF
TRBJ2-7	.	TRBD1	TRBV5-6	TGTGCCAGCAGCTGGGGGACAGGGAGCGACGAGCAGTACTTC	CASSWGTGSDEQYF
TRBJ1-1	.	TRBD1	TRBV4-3	TGCGCCAGCAGCCGAGGACAGGGTTTGTTTTCCACTGAAGCTTTCTTT	CASSRGQGLFSTEAFF
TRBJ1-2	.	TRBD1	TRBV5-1	TGCGCCAGCCAATTTCGAAGGCCTACAGGGGGCCGAGCTAACTATGGCTACACCTTC	CASQFRRPTGGRANYGYTF
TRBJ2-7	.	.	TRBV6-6	TGTGCCAGCAGGTCGGGCTACGAGCAGTACTTC	CASRSGYEQYF
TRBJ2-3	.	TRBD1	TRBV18	TGTGCCAGCTCACCATGGGACAGTCTCACAGATACGCAGTATTTT	CASSPWDSLTDTQYF
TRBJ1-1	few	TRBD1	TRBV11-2	TGTGCCAGCAGTTTTATCGACGGAACAGGGGAGACTGAAGCTTTCTTT	CASSFIDGTGETEAFF
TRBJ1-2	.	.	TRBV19	TGTGCCAGTACCTGGGGGCGTCTCTATGGCTACACCTTC	CASTWGRLYGYTF
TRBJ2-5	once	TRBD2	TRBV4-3	TGCGCCAGCAGCCAAGAAGTGGGCGGGGGGGCCCGGGAGACCCAGTACTTC	CASSQEVGGGARETQYF
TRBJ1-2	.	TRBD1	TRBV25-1	TGTGCCAGCAGTGAATACGGGACAGCTTATGGCTACACCTTC	CASSEYGTAYGYTF
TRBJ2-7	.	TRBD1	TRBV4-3	TGCGCCAGCAGCCAAGCAATCGACCGGGACAGGGGGTCCTACGAGCAGTACTTC	CASSQAIDRDRGSYEQYF
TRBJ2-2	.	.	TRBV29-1	TGCAGCGTTGAAAGGGGTTCCGGGGAGCTGTTTTTT	CSVERGSGELFF
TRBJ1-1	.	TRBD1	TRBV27	TGTGCCAGCAGACAGGGGGGCTCCGAAGCTTTCTTT	CASRQGGSEAFF
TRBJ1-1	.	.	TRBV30	TGTGCCTGGAGGGATCCGGGGAGAGGATTGTCCACTGAAGCTTTCTTT	CAWRDPGRGLSTEAFF
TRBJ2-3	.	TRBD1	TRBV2	TGTGCCAGCAATAAAAACAGGGGAAGCACAGATACGCAGTATTTT	CASNKNRGSTDTQYF